Following are 7 T cell receptor beta chains from one sample sequenced in a study of vaccination and CD4 T cells after COVID-19. Specified treatment: roughly nine-day PBMC culture with coronavirus spike peptide pools or control peptides (ViraFEST assay). Antigen specificity for these receptors is unknown. An Oncomine TCR Beta short-read assay was used to sequence the DNA from cultured CD4+ T cells. A single record per CDR3 protein comes from TCRdb applying MiXCR to the PCR reads. The sample lists more than 10,000 distinct CDR3 sequences; over 40% were seen once. The source material was CD4+ T cells from blood, cultured in vitro. These receptors originate from a human donor who had recovered from COVID-19.

This clonotype was seen a handful of times. The chain uses TRBV5-5 and TRBJ2-2; D possibly corresponds to TRBD1 (6 bases). Trimming shortened V by 4 bases and J by 1 base, and 14 bases separated the two germline ends. This CDR3 comprises 16 residues. The germline CDR1 and CDR2 sequences are SGHKS and YYEKEE (reference sequence). The DNA of the CDR3 is TGTGCCAGCAGCATCCTACAGGGATTGAACACCGGGGAGCTGTTTTTT. Translated, it gives CASSILQGLNTGELFF.

The rearrangement uses TRBV11-3 and TRBJ2-1; TRBD2 aligns across 12 bases. The CDR3 is made up of 17 amino acids. The V and J ends lost 1 base and 4 bases, in that order; junction bases with no gene match: 5. The germline V gene has CDR1 SGHNT and CDR2 YENEEA. CDR3 DNA sequence: TGTGCCAGCAGCTTAGGGTCTAGCGGGGGGGTTTACAATGAGCAGTTCTTC. Protein sequence: CASSLGSSGGVYNEQFF.

The gene calls are TRBV4-1 and TRBJ1-1, with a tentative D call TRBD1 (6 bases). The germline V gene encodes CDR1 MGHRA and CDR2 YSYEKL. The CDR3 contains 17 residues. The V gene lost 4 bases and the J gene lost 3 bases, with 21 bases spanning the gap. CDR3 DNA: TGCGCCAGCAGCCGCTCAAAAGGGGGTTGGACAGACACTGAAGCTTTCTTT. It yields the protein CASSRSKGGWTDTEAFF.

The chain employs TRBV5-4 and TRBJ2-5, with 9 positions matching TRBD2. Germline V CDR1 and CDR2: SGHNT, YYREEE (reference sequence). Unmatched junction bases numbered 9, after V lost 4 bases and J lost 5 bases. This CDR3 comprises 15 residues. The CDR3 DNA sequence: TGTGCCAGCAGCGCTCAGGCTAGCGGGGTTGAGACCCAGTACTTC. This encodes CASSAQASGVETQYF.

In DNA form, the CDR3 reads TGTGCCAGCGGCCACCTACGGGGCTCCTACGAGCAGTACTTC. Its protein product is CASGHLRGSYEQYF. This chain joins TRBV6-2 or TRBV6-3 and TRBJ2-7, with TRBD2 as a possible D gene (5 bases). CDR1 and CDR2 (germline): MNHEY, SVGEGT. CDR3 length: 14 residues. The germline V and J ends were trimmed by 8 bases and 0 bases, with 14 bases remaining between them.

This clonotype was seen a few times. The chain has TRBV6-1 and TRBJ1-6; 11 bases agree with TRBD1. Germline V lookup: CDR1 MNHNS, CDR2 SASEGT. CDR3 length: 21 amino acids. Losses at the gene ends were 5 bases for V and 1 base for J; bases not matched to a gene: 16. Written as DNA, the CDR3 is TGTGCCAGCAGTAAGACCCGGGACAGGGGGAAAGAATGGTCCTATAATTCACCCCTCCACTTT. Its translation is CASSKTRDRGKEWSYNSPLHF.

The J gene is TRBJ2-5, the V gene TRBV25-1; the D gene could be TRBD1 or TRBD2 (5 bases each). This CDR3 has 16 amino acids. Trimming stripped 2 bases from V and 5 bases from J, with 18 bases between. The germline V gene encodes CDR1 MGHDK and CDR2 SYGVNS. CDR3 loop: CASSEPDLGESETQYF. In DNA form, the CDR3 reads TGTGCCAGCAGTGAACCTGACTTGGGGGAAAGCGAGACCCAGTACTTC.